This entry lists 31 T cell receptor beta chains sequenced from one sample in a study of cytomegalovirus exposure and HLA in healthy donors. PCR amplification relied on 60 Vbeta primers (plus 13 Jbeta primers). The assay was immunoSEQ multiplex PCR, and TCRdb's table has in-frame clones only and misses some. The data contain some 170,000 clones, more than 75% of them singletons. Sequences were obtained from PBMCs. The receptors shown here come from a girl aged 2 to 9 in good health and CMV-seropositive.

The chain combines TRBV10-3 with TRBJ2-1, with TRBD2 matching over 14 bases. With V trimmed by 6 bases and J by 10 bases, 2 bases remained unmatched. This CDR3 has 13 residues. In germline, CDR1 is ENHRY, CDR2 SYGVKD. The CDR3 bases are TGTGCCATCAGGGGACTAGCGGGAGACGAGCAGTTCTTC. This sequence encodes CAIRGLAGDEQFF.

The V call is TRBV2, the J call TRBJ2-7; TRBD1 is a possible D gene (6 bases). CDR3 length equals 15 residues. V lost 0 bases and J 2 bases, leaving 11 bases between the germline ends. Germline CDR1 and CDR2: SNHLY and FYNNEI. The CDR3 region is CASSEAFTGTYEQYF. The CDR3 DNA reads as TGTGCCAGCAGTGAAGCGTTTACAGGGACCTACGAGCAGTACTTC.

The V gene is TRBV30, the J gene TRBJ2-7; D perhaps matches TRBD1 (6 bases). The length of the CDR3 is 13 residues. Germline CDR1 is GTSNPN and CDR2 is SVGIG (reference sequence). Deletions cut 4 bases from V and 0 bases from J, with 10 bases between. This chain's CDR3 is CAWTGQSSYEQYF. The CDR3 DNA reads TGTGCCTGGACCGGACAGAGCTCCTACGAGCAGTACTTC.

The chain links TRBV2 to TRBJ1-5, with D perhaps TRBD1 (5 bases). V gave up 2 bases and J gave up 1 base, with 12 bases separating them. This CDR3 is 16 amino acids long. CDR1 and CDR2 (germline): SNHLY, FYNNEI. CDR3 protein: CASSERGDKSNQPQHF. CDR3 DNA: TGTGCCAGCAGTGAACGGGGGGATAAGAGCAATCAGCCCCAGCATTTT.

J is TRBJ2-7 and V is TRBV2; 7 bases map to TRBD1. The junction had 10 bases not matched to a gene; V was cut back by 11 bases and J by 0 bases. The CDR3 loop spans 14 amino acids. The germline gives CDR1 SNHLY, CDR2 FYNNEI. The CDR3 reads CAAQDRDVSYEQYF. In DNA form, the CDR3 reads TGTGCCGCCCAAGACAGGGATGTCTCCTACGAGCAGTACTTC.

This clone was detected a few times. The rearrangement uses TRBV5-4 and TRBJ2-3; 8 bases match TRBD2. The junction had 9 bases not matched to a gene; V was cut back by 5 bases and J by 4 bases. The CDR3 extends over 15 amino acids. CDR1 is SGHNT and CDR2 is YYREEE in the germline V gene (reference sequence). The CDR3 is CASRGSGSRSDTQYF. CDR3 coding DNA: TGTGCCAGCAGAGGGAGCGGGAGTCGGTCAGATACGCAGTATTTT. Using reference TRBV5-4 and TRBJ2-3 for the parts outside the CDR3, the full variable domain is ETGVTQSPTHLIKTRGQQVTLRCSSQSGHNTVSWYQQALGQGPQFIFQYYREEENGRGNFPPRFSGLQFPNYSSELNVNALELDDSALYLCASRGSGSRSDTQYFGPGTRLTVL.

This chain connects TRBV7-9 to TRBJ1-2; 7 bases agree with TRBD1. V lost 4 bases and J lost 2; bases outside the gene matches: 13. The germline CDR1 and CDR2 sequences are SEHNR and FQNEAQ (reference sequence). The length of the CDR3 is 17 residues. The DNA for the CDR3 is TGTGCCAGCAGCTCTCGGACGACAGGGCTGGGGAACTATGGCTACACCTTC. Protein: CASSSRTTGLGNYGYTF.

The count of this clone is one. The CDR3 sequence is CASTGGLAGYNEQFF. CDR3 DNA sequence: TGTGCCAGCACCGGGGGGCTAGCGGGTTACAATGAGCAGTTCTTC. The rearrangement uses TRBV2 and TRBJ2-1, with TRBD2 matching 8 bases. CDR1 SNHLY and CDR2 FYNNEI come from the germline V gene. The CDR3 extends over 15 amino acids. Trimming cost V 7 bases and J 4 bases; bases outside gene matches: 9.

The V call is TRBV19, the J call TRBJ2-3; 9 bases fit TRBD2. CDR3 length: 14 residues. Germline-derived CDR1 and CDR2 are LNHDA and SQIVND (reference sequence). Unmatched junction bases numbered 2, after V lost 3 bases and J lost 4 bases. Here the CDR3 reads CASSISGRADTQYF. CDR3 nucleotide sequence: TGTGCCAGTAGTATTAGCGGGAGAGCAGATACGCAGTATTTT.

This clone was observed once. The chain has TRBV30 and TRBJ1-5; 7 positions match TRBD1. The trim removed 5 bases at V and 6 bases at J, leaving 7 bases unmatched. CDR1 and CDR2 (germline): GTSNPN, SVGIG (reference sequence). CDR3 length: 13 amino acids. The CDR3 DNA sequence: TGTGCCTGGGACAGGGAGGCGGGTCAGCCCCAGCATTTT. It yields the protein CAWDREAGQPQHF.

This clone showed up just a few times. The chain uses TRBV5-4 and TRBJ1-3; 7 nucleotides line up with TRBD1. CDR3 size: 15 residues. Trimming took 4 bases from V and 0 from J; bases not matched to a gene: 4. Germline V gene lookup returns CDR1 SGHNT and CDR2 YYREEE (reference sequence). DNA for the CDR3: TGTGCCAGCAGCCTGGACAGGCCCTCTGGAAACACCATATATTTT. It specifies CASSLDRPSGNTIYF.

The chain carries TRBV28 and TRBJ1-1; 11 positions agree with TRBD1. CDR3 length equals 19 residues. Germline CDR1 and CDR2: MDHEN and SYDVKM. V trimming: 0 bases; J trimming: 3 bases; junction bases outside the gene matches: 12. The CDR3 reads CASSLWEGQGARTYTEAFF. The CDR3 DNA is TGTGCCAGCAGTTTATGGGAAGGACAGGGGGCCCGGACGTACACTGAAGCTTTCTTT.

This clone was seen a handful of times. The junction differs from germline at one of its ends, possibly a read error. V and J are TRBV4-1 and TRBJ2-3; 12 nucleotides match TRBD1. The germline V gene has CDR1 MGHRA and CDR2 YSYEKL. The CDR3 is 15 residues long. The CDR3 is CASSQGTGGADTQYF. DNA of the CDR3: TGTGCCAGCAGCCAAGGGACAGGGGGCGCAGATACGCAGTATTTT.

As to this clone: The CDR3 does not close with the conserved phenylalanine or tryptophan, likely indicating a read error. This CDR3 reads CASSVRFSVAKNIQYL. As DNA, the CDR3 is TGTGCCAGCTCAGTGAGGTTCAGTGTAGCCAAAAACATTCAGTACCTC. This chain joins TRBV2 and TRBJ2-4; D is ambiguous. V lost 8 bases, J lost 0 bases, and 17 bases lay in between. In germline, CDR1 is SNHLY, CDR2 FYNNEI. This CDR3 is built from 16 residues.

The chain couples TRBV5-1 to TRBJ2-7; 12 bases agree with TRBD2. With V trimmed by 1 base and J by 6 bases, 8 bases remained unmatched. The CDR3 sequence is 16 residues long. Germline CDR1 reads SGHRS; CDR2 reads YFSETQ. For the CDR3, the DNA is TGCGCCAGCAGCTTGAATCGGGCTAGCGGGAGGGCCGAGCAGTACTTC. It is translated as CASSLNRASGRAEQYF.

The rearrangement uses TRBV9 and TRBJ1-2; D gene unclear. V lost 3 bases and J 4 bases, leaving 7 bases between the germline ends. The CDR3 covers 12 residues. CDR1 is SGDLS, CDR2 YYNGEE, per germline. In DNA form, the CDR3 reads TGTGCCAGCAGCGCCAGTCCCTATGGCTACACCTTC. It yields the protein CASSASPYGYTF.

V usage is TRBV19 and J usage is TRBJ2-3, with D possibly TRBD1 on 5 matching bases. V was cut by 5 bases and J by 0 bases, with 15 bases left in between. This CDR3 is built from 16 residues. In germline, CDR1 is LNHDA, CDR2 SQIVND (reference sequence). DNA for the CDR3: TGTGCCAGTAGTTTCCGACAGACCTCTAGCACAGATACGCAGTATTTT. This encodes CASSFRQTSSTDTQYF.

The rearrangement links TRBV19 to TRBJ2-1, with 9 bases matching TRBD1. This CDR3 has 16 residues. Germline V gene data show CDR1 as LNHDA and CDR2 as SQIVND (reference sequence). J lost 6 bases, V lost 7 bases, and 13 bases had no gene match. The DNA of the CDR3 is TGTGCCAGTAACCCCGAGCCCTGGACAGGGGTCAATGAGCAGTTCTTC. Its translation is CASNPEPWTGVNEQFF.

The gene calls are TRBV10-3 and TRBJ2-4; D is perhaps TRBD2 (5 bases). The germline V gene encodes CDR1 ENHRY and CDR2 SYGVKD. This CDR3 region has 18 residues. Trimming pared 3 bases from V and 0 bases from J, leaving 18 bases between. CDR3 sequence: CAISDHEGVGLAKNIQYF. CDR3 bases: TGTGCCATCAGTGATCATGAGGGTGTGGGTCTAGCCAAAAACATTCAGTACTTC.

This chain connects TRBV11-3 to TRBJ2-1, with a tentative D call TRBD2 (6 bases). In germline, CDR1 is SGHNT, CDR2 YENEEA. V was trimmed by 5 bases and J by 0 bases, leaving 17 bases between them. CDR3 length: 17 amino acids. CDR3 region: CASSPTVGLGSYNEQFF. CDR3 nucleotide sequence: TGTGCCAGCAGCCCTACGGTGGGACTGGGCTCCTACAATGAGCAGTTCTTC.

The sample holds one count of this clone. J is TRBJ2-1 and V is TRBV14; the match to TRBD2 covers 8 bases. This CDR3 has 14 amino acids. The J segment lost 4 bases and the V segment lost 4 bases, leaving 3 bases of the junction unmatched. CDR1 is SGHDN and CDR2 is FVKESK in the germline V gene. This chain's CDR3 is CASSPGTRYNEQFF. CDR3 coding DNA: TGTGCCAGCAGCCCCGGGACTAGGTACAATGAGCAGTTCTTC.

The chain joins TRBV2 to TRBJ1-5; 7 nucleotides align to TRBD1. This CDR3 has 14 residues. Germline loops: CDR1 SNHLY, CDR2 FYNNEI. V lost 7 bases and J lost 4; bases outside the gene matches: 7. Here the CDR3 DNA reads TGTGCCAGCAAAGCCGGGACAGCGAATCAGCCCCAGCATTTT. Translating it yields CASKAGTANQPQHF.

The V call is TRBV28, the J call TRBJ2-1, with a possible D match to TRBD2 (6 bases). Germline CDR1 MDHEN, CDR2 SYDVKM. CDR3 length: 15 amino acids. The V gene lost 3 bases and the J gene lost 6 bases, with 15 bases spanning the gap. The CDR3 region is CASSFGGKSTNEQFF. DNA of the CDR3: TGTGCCAGCAGTTTCGGCGGGAAGAGCACCAATGAGCAGTTCTTC.

A single count supports this clone. This chain joins TRBV5-6 and TRBJ2-2; 14 positions match TRBD2. Trimming cost V 4 bases and J 7 bases; bases outside gene matches: 9. The CDR3 sequence is 17 residues long. CDR1 and CDR2 (germline): SGHDT, YYEEEE. CDR3 bases: TGTGCCAGCAGCAAGGGACTAGCGGGAGTTGGAATCGGGGAGCTGTTTTTT. Translation gives CASSKGLAGVGIGELFF.

The chain has TRBV30 and TRBJ1-5; 9 bases are a match to TRBD1. Germline V gene lookup returns CDR1 GTSNPN and CDR2 SVGIG (reference sequence). V was pared by 0 bases and J by 9 bases, with 3 bases of the junction left unmatched. The CDR3 is made up of 13 amino acids. CDR3 in amino acids: CAWSVQGAGPQHF. The DNA of the CDR3 is TGTGCCTGGAGTGTACAGGGGGCAGGGCCCCAGCATTTT.

The chain joins TRBV27 to TRBJ2-2; TRBD2 matches 12 bases. Trimming cost V 4 bases and J 0 bases; bases outside gene matches: 12. There are 20 residues in the CDR3. Germline values: CDR1 MNHEY, CDR2 SMNVEV (reference sequence). Here the CDR3 reads CASSYAGLAGWTSNTGELFF. CDR3 sequence (DNA): TGTGCCAGCAGTTACGCGGGACTAGCGGGCTGGACCTCGAACACCGGGGAGCTGTTTTTT.

CDR3 loop: CASSEHWGQRNTEAFF. Here the CDR3 DNA reads TGTGCCAGCAGCGAGCACTGGGGGCAACGGAACACTGAAGCTTTCTTT. The rearrangement uses TRBV5-4 and TRBJ1-1; D is possibly TRBD1 (6 bases). V was shortened by 4 bases and J by 1 base, with 17 bases between the two germline ends. Germline CDR1 and CDR2: SGHNT and YYREEE (reference sequence). The CDR3 covers 16 residues. The whole variable domain, filled in from reference TRBV5-4 and TRBJ1-1, reads ETGVTQSPTHLIKTRGQQVTLRCSSQSGHNTVSWYQQALGQGPQFIFQYYREEENGRGNFPPRFSGLQFPNYSSELNVNALELDDSALYLCASSEHWGQRNTEAFFGQGTRLTVV.

The genes are TRBV27 and TRBJ2-1; TRBD2 matches at 7 bases. Trimming at V came to 4 bases and at J to 6 bases, leaving 9 bases not matched to a gene. CDR1 is MNHEY and CDR2 is SMNVEV in the germline V gene (reference sequence). This CDR3 is built from 15 residues. In nucleotides, the CDR3 is TGTGCCAGCAGTTACAGTCTAGCGGCAGTCAATGAGCAGTTCTTC. It yields the protein CASSYSLAAVNEQFF.

On this clone: Germline and junction disagree at one end, which may indicate a read error. The CDR3 spells CASSQGAGTSFHF. CDR3 coding DNA: TGCGCCAGCAGCCAAGGGGCAGGGACTAGCTTCCATTTT. The chain recombines TRBV4-1 with TRBJ2-3; 9 positions match TRBD2. Per germline, CDR1 MGHRA and CDR2 YSYEKL. There are 13 residues in the CDR3.

The chain joins TRBV6-5 to TRBJ2-2; perhaps TRBD2 as D (5 bases). The germline gives CDR1 MNHEY, CDR2 SVGAGI. The CDR3 has 14 residues. Trimming pared 5 bases from V and 5 bases from J, leaving 12 bases between. CDR3 nucleotide sequence: TGTGCCAGCAGTCCCTTTGAGGGAACCGGGGAGCTGTTTTTT. It codes for CASSPFEGTGELFF.

The V gene is TRBV2, the J gene TRBJ2-1; D remains ambiguous. V lost 4 bases and J 8 bases, leaving 12 bases between the germline ends. This CDR3 has 13 amino acids. Germline V gene lookup returns CDR1 SNHLY and CDR2 FYNNEI. This chain's CDR3 is CASSGPPFDEQFF. CDR3 in DNA: TGTGCCAGCAGTGGGCCCCCCTTCGATGAGCAGTTCTTC.